This T cell receptor (beta chain) was documented in a study of read filtering for tumor transcriptome and immune sequencing. General study results and limits: Dropping single-read clonotypes raised IR-seq and RNA-seq shared-clonotype correlation.

There are many counts of this clonotype. Its antigen remains unknown. Molecular barcoded adaptors covering alpha/delta and beta/gamma chains were used on about 390 ng RNA. TCRdb re-called the reads through MiXCR, storing one row per CDR3 protein. The profile shows 100,000 to 150,000 distinct CDR3 sequences, roughly 13% of them singletons. V lost 1 base and J lost 3, with 7 bases in between. The CDR3 is 14 residues long. Germline CDR1 reads SGHTA; CDR2 reads FQGNSA. Source material: a population of CD138-negative cells sorted from bone marrow. V gene TRBV7-2 combines with J gene TRBJ2-1, with unresolved D. This clonotype originated in a donor aged 40 or over with multiple myeloma. CDR3 DNA sequence: TGTGCCAGCAGCTTAGAAGGGTTCTACAATGAGCAGTTCTTC. Translation: CASSLEGFYNEQFF.